This TCR beta chain was observed in a study of monozygotic twins with inflammatory bowel disease. TCRdb reworked the 5' RACE reads into one entry per CDR3 protein, no DNA. The sample table includes around 400,000 distinct CDR3 sequences. Germline CDR1 MNHEY, CDR2 SVGEGT. The CDR3 loop spans 13 amino acids. The receptor was isolated from a human donor with ulcerative colitis or Crohn's disease, or a healthy co-twin of an affected twin (not recorded which). The rearrangement uses TRBV6-2 or TRBV6-3 and TRBJ2-7. Input material: blood. This CDR3 reads CASRSVSSYEQYF.